These 31 T cell receptor beta chains originate from one sample sequenced in a study of T cell repertoires and Cas9 in healthy adults. Profiled with immunoSEQ multiplex PCR; TCRdb holds only in-frame clones, not every one. The data contain about 14,000 clones, roughly 87% of them seen just once; the ten biggest clones take up approximately 1.5%. Sequences were obtained from Tregs (CD4+, CD25+, CD127-, CD137-, CD154-) from PBMCs; culture status not recorded. Receptors were obtained from a human donor in good health.

The chain has TRBV2 and TRBJ2-5; tentative D call: TRBD1 (5 bases). This CDR3 contains 12 residues. The V gene's germline CDR1 is SNHLY and CDR2 FYNNEI. Deletions cut 3 bases from V and 6 bases from J, with 8 bases between. In DNA form, the CDR3 reads TGTGCCAGCAGTGAGGGGCCGAAGACCCAGTACTTC. Translated: CASSEGPKTQYF. Supplemented by reference TRBV2 and TRBJ2-5, the full variable domain reads EPEVTQTPSHQVTQMGQEVILRCVPISNHLYFYWYRQILGQKVEFLVSFYNNEISEKSEIFDDQFSVERPDGSNFTLKIRSTKLEDSAMYFCASSEGPKTQYFGPGTRLLVL.

This chain joins TRBV7-9 and TRBJ1-2; D is possibly TRBD1 (5 bases). CDR3 length: 17 residues. V was shortened by 5 bases and J by 6 bases, with 25 bases between the two germline ends. Germline V gives CDR1 SEHNR, CDR2 FQNEAQ (reference sequence). CDR3 in DNA: TGTGCCAGCAGCCCGTCCCGGTTCAGGGAGTGGACTAATGGCTACACCTTC. It yields the protein CASSPSRFREWTNGYTF.

This chain links TRBV11-2 with TRBJ1-5; D gene uncertain. V lost 0 bases to trimming and J lost 4 bases, with 4 bases between them. Germline CDR1 is SGHAT and CDR2 is FQNNGV. The CDR3 contains 13 residues. The CDR3 coding sequence is TGTGCCAGCAGCTTAGAAGCAAATCAGCCCCAGCATTTT. Its protein product is CASSLEANQPQHF. Combining the CDR3 with reference TRBV11-2 and TRBJ1-5 gives the whole variable domain EAGVAQSPRYKIIEKRQSVAFWCNPISGHATLYWYQQILGQGPKLLIQFQNNGVVDDSQLPKDRFSAERLKGVDSTLKIQPAKLEDSAVYLCASSLEANQPQHFGDGTRLSIL.

This clone was detected only once. V gene TRBV23-1 combines with J gene TRBJ2-2, with unresolved D. TRBV23-1 is an ORF; its function is uncertain. The ends were cut back, 4 bases at V and 7 bases at J, with 16 bases in the middle. The CDR3 has 15 residues. As DNA, the CDR3 is TGCGCCAGCAGTCCAAGAAGCTGGGCCGGCGGGGAGCTGTTTTTT. Amino acid sequence: CASSPRSWAGGELFF.

The table lists this clone with a few counts. At the DNA level, this CDR3 is encoded by other sequences in the same sample as well. The chain links TRBV21-1 to TRBJ1-4; the table's D call, TRBD1, has no DNA check behind it. TRBV21-1 is classified as a pseudogene. CDR3 length equals 15 residues. The CDR3 is CASSKGRDRAEKLFF. Here the CDR3 DNA reads TGTGCCAGCAGCAAAGGGCGGGACAGGGCTGAAAAACTGTTTTTT.

The chain joins TRBV23-1 to TRBJ2-6, with 8 bases lining up with TRBD1. TRBV23-1 is treated as an ORF (open reading frame) with a function not yet certain. The CDR3 consists of 17 residues. J was trimmed by 4 bases and V by 3 bases; bases with no gene match: 8. CDR3 sequence (DNA): TGCGCCAGCAGTCACCGGACAGGGAGGCCCGGGGCCAACGTCCTGACTTTC. Protein sequence: CASSHRTGRPGANVLTF.

The chain uses TRBV7-9 and TRBJ2-7; no definite D call. The germline V gene has CDR1 SEHNR and CDR2 FQNEAQ (reference sequence). This CDR3 comprises 12 residues. V was clipped by 6 bases and J by 0 bases, with 6 bases between them. The CDR3 region has the DNA TGTGCCAGCAGTCCCTCCTCCTACGAGCAGTACTTC. Amino acid sequence: CASSPSSYEQYF.

The chain uses TRBV7-9 and TRBJ2-1; no firm D call. Per the germline V gene, CDR1 is SEHNR and CDR2 is FQNEAQ (reference sequence). This CDR3 is built from 17 residues. Trimming left V 3 bases short and J 10 bases short, with 25 bases between. Written as DNA, the CDR3 is TGTGCCAGCAGCTTCGTCTCTGGGTTTTGGGCCGCGAAAGAGCAGTTCTTC. Protein product: CASSFVSGFWAAKEQFF.

The gene calls are TRBV5-1 and TRBJ2-1, with D possibly TRBD2 on 5 matching bases. The germline gives CDR1 SGHRS, CDR2 YFSETQ. V lost 7 bases and J lost 4, with 15 bases in between. This CDR3 contains 14 residues. The CDR3 loop reads CASRVLASYNEQFF. The CDR3 nucleotides read TGCGCCAGCCGCGTCCTAGCCTCGTACAATGAGCAGTTCTTC.

This chain joins TRBV5-8 and TRBJ2-5; D unclear. Trimming took off 4 bases at V and 4 bases at J, with 5 bases between the two ends. CDR3 size: 11 residues. Per germline, CDR1 SGHTS and CDR2 YDEGEE. DNA of the CDR3: TGTGCCAGCAGCCTCCGAGAGACCCAGTACTTC. Its protein product is CASSLRETQYF.

This chain uses TRBV7-9 with TRBJ2-2; 7 positions match TRBD1. After removal of 6 bases from V and 3 bases from J, the junction contained 7 bases not matched to a gene. The length of the CDR3 is 15 residues. The V gene's germline CDR1 is SEHNR and CDR2 FQNEAQ (reference sequence). This chain's CDR3 is CASSLRTGYTGELFF. CDR3 sequence (DNA): TGTGCCAGCAGTTTAAGGACAGGTTACACCGGGGAGCTGTTTTTT.

This chain connects TRBV28 to TRBJ2-7, with D tentatively TRBD2 (6 bases). The CDR3 totals 14 residues. Germline CDR1 MDHEN, CDR2 SYDVKM. Trimming stripped 4 bases from V and 3 bases from J, with 13 bases between. The CDR3 protein is CASSSAGTVYEQYV. The CDR3 DNA reads TGTGCCAGCAGTTCCGCGGGGACTGTCTACGAGCAGTACGTC.

Concerning this clone itself: Mismatch with germline at one junction end may stem from a read error. V is TRBV7-3 and J is TRBJ1-2; 8 bases align to TRBD1. Germline CDR1 and CDR2: SGHTA and FQGTGA. This CDR3 is built from 17 residues. The CDR3 bases are TGTGCCAGCGGCTTACAACCCGGGGCAGGGGGCATTAATGGCTACACCTTC. As protein: CASGLQPGAGGINGYTF.

Of note for this clone: The sample contains more than one DNA sequence encoding this CDR3. The J gene is TRBJ2-1, the V gene TRBV9, with D tentatively TRBD1 or TRBD2 (7 bases each). Germline values: CDR1 SGDLS, CDR2 YYNGEE. CDR3 length: 15 residues. The V end was cut by 5 bases, the J end by 9 bases, with 21 bases between. Here the CDR3 DNA reads TGTGCCAGCAGTCAAGGGGGGGCAGGGGGAGGTGAGCAGTTCTTC. This encodes CASSQGGAGGGEQFF. The full variable domain, completed using reference TRBV9 and TRBJ2-1, is DSGVTQTPKHLITATGQRVTLRCSPRSGDLSVYWYQQSLDQGLQFLIQYYNGEERAKGNILERFSAQQFPDLHSELNLSSLELGDSALYFCASSQGGAGGGEQFFGPGTRLTVL.

Here the CDR3 reads CASSLSGFTDTQYF. CDR3 DNA: TGTGCCAGCAGCTTATCCGGGTTCACAGATACGCAGTATTTT. The genes are TRBV7-3 and TRBJ2-3; D gene uncertain. The germline V and J ends were trimmed by 2 bases and 2 bases, with 8 bases remaining between them. The CDR3 extends over 14 amino acids. The germline gives CDR1 SGHTA, CDR2 FQGTGA.

The chain carries TRBV2 and TRBJ2-1; the match to TRBD2 covers 8 bases. The V gene's germline CDR1 is SNHLY and CDR2 FYNNEI. J lost 10 bases, V lost 1 base, and 9 bases had no gene match. The CDR3 contains 15 residues. CDR3 sequence: CASSEGPGGPGEQFF. As DNA, the CDR3 is TGTGCCAGCAGTGAAGGACCGGGAGGGCCGGGGGAGCAGTTCTTC.

The rearrangement joins TRBV5-1 to TRBJ2-2; D remains unclear. Trimming pared 3 bases from V and 5 bases from J, leaving 11 bases between. The CDR3 runs to 14 residues. CDR1 and CDR2 from the germline V gene are SGHRS and YFSETQ. The CDR3 DNA sequence: TGCGCCAGCAGCTCATCGGGCCAAACCGGGGAGCTGTTTTTT. Translating gives CASSSSGQTGELFF.

The chain uses TRBV4-1 and TRBJ1-2, with D unresolved. V was shortened by 3 bases and J by 5 bases, with 16 bases between the two germline ends. This CDR3 is 15 amino acids long. Germline V gene sequence: CDR1 MGHRA, CDR2 YSYEKL. The CDR3 here is CASSQTTGFWYGYTF. The CDR3 nucleotides are TGCGCCAGCAGCCAGACAACCGGGTTTTGGTATGGCTACACCTTC.

The chain has TRBV14 and TRBJ2-7; 10 bases map to TRBD2. Germline loops: CDR1 SGHDN, CDR2 FVKESK. The CDR3 is 15 amino acids. Germline trimming cut 2 bases from V and 1 base from J; bases unmatched to any gene: 2. CDR3 sequence reads: CASSQTSGVSYEQYF. Written as DNA, the CDR3 is TGTGCCAGCAGCCAAACTAGCGGGGTGTCCTACGAGCAGTACTTC.

This clone was detected only a few times. The chain employs TRBV7-9 and TRBJ1-3; D gene unclear. V shed 7 bases and J shed 0 bases, with 7 bases lying between them. This CDR3 has 13 amino acids. Germline CDR1 is SEHNR and CDR2 is FQNEAQ (reference sequence). CDR3 DNA: TGTGCCAGCACCCCGTTCTCTGGAAACACCATATATTTT. Translation: CASTPFSGNTIYF.

The rearrangement uses TRBV5-1 and TRBJ2-2, with D possibly being TRBD1 or TRBD2 (6 bases each). Trimming left V 0 bases short and J 14 bases short, with 17 bases between. The V gene's germline CDR1 is SGHRS and CDR2 YFSETQ. This CDR3 has 14 amino acids. CDR3 amino acids: CASSLEPDTGALFF. The CDR3 region has the DNA TGCGCCAGCAGCTTGGAGCCAGACACGGGGGCACTGTTTTTT. The full variable domain, completed using reference TRBV5-1 and TRBJ2-2, is KAGVTQTPRYLIKTRGQQVTLSCSPISGHRSVSWYQQTPGQGLQFLFEYFSETQRNKGNFPGRFSGRQFSNSRSEMNVSTLELGDSALYLCASSLEPDTGALFFGEGSRLTVL.

The rearrangement links TRBV15 to TRBJ1-2; D unresolved. Germline-derived CDR1 and CDR2 are LNHNV and YYDKDF (reference sequence). The CDR3 totals 15 residues. V lost 0 bases and J lost 4, with 12 bases in between. This CDR3 is CATSRDAGGRYGYTF. CDR3 DNA sequence: TGTGCCACCAGCAGAGATGCAGGCGGGCGCTATGGCTACACCTTC.

V usage is TRBV7-2 and J usage is TRBJ1-5; D gene uncertain. Germline CDR1 reads SGHTA; CDR2 reads FQGNSA. Trimming removed 5 bases at V and 3 bases at J, with 11 bases between. The CDR3 loop spans 14 amino acids. The CDR3: CASSRGGNNQPQHF. CDR3 DNA: TGTGCCAGCAGCCGAGGCGGGAACAATCAGCCCCAGCATTTT. Full variable domain (remainder filled in from reference TRBV7-2 and TRBJ1-5): GAGVSQSPSNKVTEKGKDVELRCDPISGHTALYWYRQSLGQGLEFLIYFQGNSAPDKSGLPSDRFSAERTGGSVSTLTIQRTQQEDSAVYLCASSRGGNNQPQHFGDGTRLSIL.

The V call is TRBV9, the J call TRBJ1-6; D is perhaps TRBD1 (6 bases). Trimming shortened V by 0 bases and J by 6 bases, and 19 bases separated the two germline ends. The CDR3 sequence is 18 residues long. Germline V gene lookup returns CDR1 SGDLS and CDR2 YYNGEE. As DNA, the CDR3 is TGTGCCAGCAGCGTAGAACCCGCCAGGGGTGGAACTAATTCACCCCTCCACTTT. Protein sequence: CASSVEPARGGTNSPLHF.

The rearrangement links TRBV2 to TRBJ1-1; possibly TRBD1 for D (6 bases). CDR1 SNHLY and CDR2 FYNNEI come from the germline V gene. The CDR3 has 13 residues. Trimming cost V 5 bases and J 1 base, with 8 bases left between them. In DNA form, the CDR3 reads TGTGCCAGCAGTAGGACAGCGAACACTGAAGCTTTCTTT. This codes for CASSRTANTEAFF.

This chain joins TRBV18 and TRBJ2-3, with a weak D call TRBD1 (5 bases). This CDR3 comprises 20 residues. Looked up from germline, CDR1 is KGHSH and CDR2 is LQKENI. Trimming cost V 3 bases and J 0 bases, with 25 bases left between them. The CDR3 nucleotides are TGTGCCAGCTCACCGTTAATTCTTCAGGGCTCGGTCCATAGCACAGATACGCAGTATTTT. Its protein is CASSPLILQGSVHSTDTQYF.

V is TRBV6-6 and J is TRBJ2-7; D possibly corresponds to TRBD2 (6 bases). The CDR3 length is 12 residues. V lost 0 bases and J 13 bases, leaving 13 bases between the germline ends. The germline gives CDR1 MNHNY, CDR2 SVGAGI (reference sequence). CDR3 amino acids: CASSYSGDGGYF. CDR3 sequence (DNA): TGTGCCAGCAGTTACTCGGGAGACGGGGGATACTTC.

The chain employs TRBV7-2 and TRBJ1-2, with 7 bases fitting TRBD1. Germline loops: CDR1 SGHTA, CDR2 FQGNSA. V gave up 1 base and J gave up 1 base; unmatched junction bases: 3. The CDR3 loop spans 15 amino acids. CDR3 residues: CASSLEGGINYGYTF. As DNA, the CDR3 is TGTGCCAGCAGCTTAGAAGGGGGCATTAACTATGGCTACACCTTC.

V and J are TRBV7-2 and TRBJ2-3, with TRBD1 as a possible D gene (5 bases). CDR3 length: 14 residues. Trimming pared 3 bases from V and 2 bases from J, leaving 9 bases between. In germline, CDR1 is SGHTA, CDR2 FQGNSA. CDR3 in amino acids: CASSFRGPTDTQYF. The CDR3 DNA is TGTGCCAGCAGCTTTAGGGGCCCCACAGATACGCAGTATTTT. Based on the CDR3 plus reference TRBV7-2 and TRBJ2-3, the full variable domain is GAGVSQSPSNKVTEKGKDVELRCDPISGHTALYWYRQSLGQGLEFLIYFQGNSAPDKSGLPSDRFSAERTGGSVSTLTIQRTQQEDSAVYLCASSFRGPTDTQYFGPGTRLTVL.

The chain recombines TRBV29-1 with TRBJ1-3, with D unclear. The CDR3 is 12 amino acids. V lost 3 bases to trimming and J lost 0 bases, with 3 bases between them. Germline V lookup: CDR1 SQVTM, CDR2 ANQGSEA. The CDR3 nucleotides read TGCAGCGTTGACCTCTCTGGAAACACCATATATTTT. Its protein product is CSVDLSGNTIYF.

The chain employs TRBV9 and TRBJ1-2; D is undetermined. CDR1 is SGDLS and CDR2 is YYNGEE in the germline V gene. V was shortened by 0 bases and J by 4 bases, with 10 bases between the two germline ends. The CDR3 sequence is 14 residues long. The CDR3 DNA reads as TGTGCCAGCAGCGTAGACCCGGGAACCTATGGCTACACCTTC. Translating gives CASSVDPGTYGYTF.